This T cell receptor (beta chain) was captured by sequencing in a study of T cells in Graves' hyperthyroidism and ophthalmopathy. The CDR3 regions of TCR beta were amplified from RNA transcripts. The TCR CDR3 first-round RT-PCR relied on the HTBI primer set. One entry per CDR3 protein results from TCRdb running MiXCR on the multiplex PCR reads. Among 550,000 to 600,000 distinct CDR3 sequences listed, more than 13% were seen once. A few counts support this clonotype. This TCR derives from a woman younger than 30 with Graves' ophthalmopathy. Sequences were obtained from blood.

This CDR3 is CASSIYLNTEAFF. The CDR3 DNA sequence: TGTGCCAGTAGTATTTACTTGAACACTGAAGCTTTCTTT. The chain carries TRBV19 and TRBJ1-1; no clear D gene. Trimming cost V 3 bases and J 0 bases, with 5 bases left between them. Germline values: CDR1 LNHDA, CDR2 SQIVND (reference sequence). This CDR3 contains 13 residues.